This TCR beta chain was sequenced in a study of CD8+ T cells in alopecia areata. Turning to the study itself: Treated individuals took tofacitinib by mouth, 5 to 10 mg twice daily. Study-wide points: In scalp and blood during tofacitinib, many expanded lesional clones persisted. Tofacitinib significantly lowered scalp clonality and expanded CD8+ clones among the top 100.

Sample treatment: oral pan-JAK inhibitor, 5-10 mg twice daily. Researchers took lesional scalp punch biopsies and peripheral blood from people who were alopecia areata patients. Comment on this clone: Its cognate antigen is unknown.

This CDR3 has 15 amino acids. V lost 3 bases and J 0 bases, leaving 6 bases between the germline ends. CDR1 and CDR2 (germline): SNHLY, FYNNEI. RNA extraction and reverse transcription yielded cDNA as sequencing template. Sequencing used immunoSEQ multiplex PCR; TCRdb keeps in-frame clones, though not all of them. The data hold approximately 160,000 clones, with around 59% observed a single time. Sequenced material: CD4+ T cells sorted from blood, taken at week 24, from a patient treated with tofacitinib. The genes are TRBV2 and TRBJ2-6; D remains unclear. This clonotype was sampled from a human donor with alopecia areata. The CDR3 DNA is TGTGCCAGCAGTGAGATGGGCTCTGGGGCCAACGTCCTGACTTTC. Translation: CASSEMGSGANVLTF.